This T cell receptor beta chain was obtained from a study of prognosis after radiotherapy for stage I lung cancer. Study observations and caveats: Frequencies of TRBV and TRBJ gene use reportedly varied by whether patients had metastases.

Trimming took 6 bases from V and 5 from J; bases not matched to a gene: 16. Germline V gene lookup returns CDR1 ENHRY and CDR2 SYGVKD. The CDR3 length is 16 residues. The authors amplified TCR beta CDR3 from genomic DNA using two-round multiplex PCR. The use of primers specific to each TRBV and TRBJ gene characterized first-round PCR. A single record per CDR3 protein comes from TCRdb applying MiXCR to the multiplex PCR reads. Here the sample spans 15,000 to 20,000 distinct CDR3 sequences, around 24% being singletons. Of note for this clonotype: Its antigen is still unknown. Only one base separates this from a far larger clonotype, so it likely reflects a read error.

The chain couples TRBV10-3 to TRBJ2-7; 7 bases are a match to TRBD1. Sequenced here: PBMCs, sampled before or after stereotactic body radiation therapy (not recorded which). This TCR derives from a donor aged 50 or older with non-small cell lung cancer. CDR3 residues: CAIRLMLSGGVHEQYF. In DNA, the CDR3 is TGTGCCATCAGACTTATGCTATCAGGGGGAGTGCACGAGCAGTACTTC.